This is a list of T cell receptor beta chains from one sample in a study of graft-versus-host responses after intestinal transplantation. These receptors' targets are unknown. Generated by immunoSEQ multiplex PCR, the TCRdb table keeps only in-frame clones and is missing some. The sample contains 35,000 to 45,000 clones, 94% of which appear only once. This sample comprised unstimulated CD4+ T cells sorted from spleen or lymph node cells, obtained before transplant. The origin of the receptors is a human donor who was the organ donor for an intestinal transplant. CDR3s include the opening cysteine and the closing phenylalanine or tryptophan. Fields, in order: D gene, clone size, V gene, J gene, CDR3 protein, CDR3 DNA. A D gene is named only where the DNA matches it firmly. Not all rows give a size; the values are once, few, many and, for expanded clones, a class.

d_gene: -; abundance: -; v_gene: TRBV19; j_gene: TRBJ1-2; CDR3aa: CASSVHREYGYTF; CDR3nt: TGTGCCAGTAGCGTTCATCGGGAGTATGGCTACACCTTC
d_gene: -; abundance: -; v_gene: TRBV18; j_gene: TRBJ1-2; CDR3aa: CASSPITGTLDYGYTF; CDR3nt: TGTGCCAGCTCACCAATCACAGGTACTTTGGACTATGGCTACACCTTC
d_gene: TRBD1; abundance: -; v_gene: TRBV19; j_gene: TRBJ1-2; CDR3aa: CASGRTGSNYGYTF; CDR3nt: TGTGCCAGCGGGAGGACAGGGTCTAACTATGGCTACACCTTC
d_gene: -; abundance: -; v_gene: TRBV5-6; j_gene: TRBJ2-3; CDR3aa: CASSFLAGQRRDTQYF; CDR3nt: TGTGCCAGCAGCTTCCTGGCGGGGCAACGGAGGGATACGCAGTATTTT
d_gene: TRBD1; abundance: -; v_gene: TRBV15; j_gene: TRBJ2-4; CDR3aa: CATSRDRGRVEYF; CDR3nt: TGTGCCACCAGCAGGGACAGGGGGCGCGTGGAGTACTTC
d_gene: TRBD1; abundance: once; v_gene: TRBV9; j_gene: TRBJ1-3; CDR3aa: CASSVGTGKASGNTIYF; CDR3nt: TGTGCCAGCAGCGTAGGGACAGGGAAAGCCTCTGGAAACACCATATATTTT
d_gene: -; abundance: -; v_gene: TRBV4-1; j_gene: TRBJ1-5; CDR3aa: CASSPSPGSDSNQPQHF; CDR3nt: TGCGCCAGCAGCCCATCCCCAGGGAGTGATAGCAATCAGCCCCAGCATTTT
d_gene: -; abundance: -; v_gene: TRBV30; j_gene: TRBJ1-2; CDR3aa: CAWKQGGYGYTF; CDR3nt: TGTGCCTGGAAACAGGGCGGCTATGGCTACACCTTC
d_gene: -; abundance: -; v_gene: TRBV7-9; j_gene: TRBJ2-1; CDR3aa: CASSFPDYNEQFF; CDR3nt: TGTGCCAGCAGCTTCCCCGACTACAATGAGCAGTTCTTC
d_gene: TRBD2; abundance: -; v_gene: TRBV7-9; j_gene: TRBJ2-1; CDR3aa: CASSRLAGAGGEQFF; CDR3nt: TGTGCCAGCAGCCGACTAGCGGGGGCCGGGGGTGAGCAGTTCTTC
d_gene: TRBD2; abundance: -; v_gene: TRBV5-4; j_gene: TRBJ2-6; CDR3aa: CASSPGGASSGANVLTF; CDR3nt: TGTGCCAGCTCCCCGGGGGGGGCAAGCTCTGGGGCCAACGTCCTGACTTTC
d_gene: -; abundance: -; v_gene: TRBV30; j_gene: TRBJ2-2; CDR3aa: CAWSYRVAGELFF; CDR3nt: TGTGCCTGGAGTTACAGAGTCGCGGGGGAGCTGTTTTTT
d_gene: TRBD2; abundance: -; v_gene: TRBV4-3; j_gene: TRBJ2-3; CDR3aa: CASSQDWTSGGTDTQYF; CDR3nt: TGCGCCAGCAGCCAAGACTGGACTAGCGGAGGCACAGATACGCAGTATTTT
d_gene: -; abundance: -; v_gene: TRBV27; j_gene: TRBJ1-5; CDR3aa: CASRPGSGNQPQHF; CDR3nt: TGTGCCAGTCGACCGGGCTCGGGCAATCAGCCCCAGCATTTT
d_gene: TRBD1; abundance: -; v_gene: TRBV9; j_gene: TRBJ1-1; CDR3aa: CASSPMDRGPPVTTEAFF; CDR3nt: TGTGCCAGCAGCCCGATGGACAGGGGGCCCCCTGTGACCACTGAAGCTTTCTTT
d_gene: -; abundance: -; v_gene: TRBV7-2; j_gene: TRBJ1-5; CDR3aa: CASSSVGGGSNQPQHF; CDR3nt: TGTGCCAGCAGCTCCGTAGGGGGTGGTAGCAATCAGCCCCAGCATTTT
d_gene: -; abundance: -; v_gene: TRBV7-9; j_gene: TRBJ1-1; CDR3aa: CASTPIGHRYTEAFF; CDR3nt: TGTGCCAGCACCCCCATCGGACACAGATACACTGAAGCTTTCTTT
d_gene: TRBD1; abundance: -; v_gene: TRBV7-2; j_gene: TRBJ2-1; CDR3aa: CASSGQESYNEQFF; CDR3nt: TGTGCCAGTTCGGGACAGGAGTCCTACAATGAGCAGTTCTTC
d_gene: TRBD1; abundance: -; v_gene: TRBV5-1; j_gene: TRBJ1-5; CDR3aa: CASSPGQTEGQPQHF; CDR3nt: TGCGCCAGCAGCCCGGGACAGACTGAGGGGCAGCCCCAGCATTTT
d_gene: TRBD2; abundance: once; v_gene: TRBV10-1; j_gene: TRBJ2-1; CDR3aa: CASSVSGRGVSYNEQFF; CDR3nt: TGCGCCAGCAGTGTATCGGGGCGGGGGGTCTCCTACAATGAGCAGTTCTTC
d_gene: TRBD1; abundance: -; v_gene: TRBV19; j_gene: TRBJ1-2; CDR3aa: CASSIQFGTGDGYTF; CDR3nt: TGTGCCAGTAGTATACAATTCGGGACAGGGGACGGCTACACCTTC
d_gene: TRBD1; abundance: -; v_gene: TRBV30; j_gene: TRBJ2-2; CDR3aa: CALELSGTGAGELFF; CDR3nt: TGTGCCCTGGAACTATCCGGGACAGGGGCCGGGGAGCTGTTTTTT
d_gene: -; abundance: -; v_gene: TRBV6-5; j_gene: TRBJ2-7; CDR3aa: CASSYVGYEQYF; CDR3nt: TGTGCCAGCAGTTATGTTGGTTACGAGCAGTACTTC
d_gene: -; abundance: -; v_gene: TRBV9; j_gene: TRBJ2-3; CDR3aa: CASSTSSLLITDTQYF; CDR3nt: TGTGCCAGCAGCACCTCTAGCCTGTTGATTACAGATACGCAGTATTTT
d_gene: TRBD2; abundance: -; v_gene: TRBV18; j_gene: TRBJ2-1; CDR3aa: CASSLGTSGGNEQFF; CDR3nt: TGTGCCAGCTCACTCGGGACTAGCGGGGGCAATGAGCAGTTCTTC
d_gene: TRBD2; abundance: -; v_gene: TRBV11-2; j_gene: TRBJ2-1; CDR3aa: CASSPRTSGSNNEQFF; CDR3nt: TGTGCCAGCAGCCCCCGGACTAGCGGGAGCAACAATGAGCAGTTCTTC
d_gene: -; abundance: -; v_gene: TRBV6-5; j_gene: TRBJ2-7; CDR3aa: CASSYSGLQYF; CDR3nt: TGTGCCAGCAGTTACTCCGGGCTACAGTACTTC
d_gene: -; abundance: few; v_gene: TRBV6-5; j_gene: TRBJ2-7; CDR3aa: CASSYSRTASYEQYF; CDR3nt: TGTGCCAGCAGTTACTCCCGGACAGCCTCCTACGAGCAGTACTTC
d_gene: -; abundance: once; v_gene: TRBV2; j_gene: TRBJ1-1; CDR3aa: CASRKREGDTEAFF; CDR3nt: TGTGCCAGCAGAAAAAGGGAGGGGGACACTGAAGCTTTCTTT
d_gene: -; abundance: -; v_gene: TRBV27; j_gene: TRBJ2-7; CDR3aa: CASSPGVFYEQYF; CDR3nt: TGTGCCAGCAGTCCCGGGGTCTTCTACGAGCAGTACTTC
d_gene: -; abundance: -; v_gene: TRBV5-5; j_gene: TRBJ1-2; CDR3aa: CASSLDGTLGYTF; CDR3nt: TGTGCCAGCAGCTTGGACGGTACCCTTGGCTACACCTTC
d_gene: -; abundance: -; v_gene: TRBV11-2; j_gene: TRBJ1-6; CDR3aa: CASSLDPQGSSYNSPLHF; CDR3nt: TGTGCCAGCAGCTTAGATCCCCAGGGTAGCTCCTATAATTCACCCCTCCACTTT
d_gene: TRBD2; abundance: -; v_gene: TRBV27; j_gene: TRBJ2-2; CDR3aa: CASRAGLAGTGELFF; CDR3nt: TGTGCCAGCAGGGCCGGACTAGCGGGAACCGGGGAGCTGTTTTTT
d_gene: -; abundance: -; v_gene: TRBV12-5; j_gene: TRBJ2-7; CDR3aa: CASAQDRSYEQYF; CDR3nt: TGTGCTAGTGCCCAAGACCGCTCCTACGAGCAGTACTTC
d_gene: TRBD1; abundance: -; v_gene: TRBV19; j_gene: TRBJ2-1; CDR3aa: CASSIDRDGEQFF; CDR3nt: TGTGCCAGTAGTATTGACAGGGATGGTGAGCAGTTCTTC
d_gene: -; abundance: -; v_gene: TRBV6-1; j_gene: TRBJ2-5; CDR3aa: CASRGEGLETQYF; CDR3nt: TGTGCCAGCCGTGGTGAGGGATTGGAGACCCAGTACTTC
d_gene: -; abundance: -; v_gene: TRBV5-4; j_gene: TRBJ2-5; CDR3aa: CASSLGGAVQETQYF; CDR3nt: TGTGCCAGCAGCTTGGGGGGGGCAGTCCAAGAGACCCAGTACTTC
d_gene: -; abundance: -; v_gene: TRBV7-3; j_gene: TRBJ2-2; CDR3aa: CASSRAPRLANTGELFF; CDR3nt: TGTGCCAGCAGCCGCGCCCCGCGGCTTGCGAACACCGGGGAGCTGTTTTTT
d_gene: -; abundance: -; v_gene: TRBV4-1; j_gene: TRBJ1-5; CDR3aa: CASSQRPDGNQPQHF; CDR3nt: TGCGCCAGCAGCCAACGCCCCGACGGGAATCAGCCCCAGCATTTT
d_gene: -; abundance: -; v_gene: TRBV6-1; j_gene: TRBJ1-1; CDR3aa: CASSESTGLNAFF; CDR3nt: TGTGCCAGCAGTGAAAGTACAGGGCTAAATGCTTTCTTT
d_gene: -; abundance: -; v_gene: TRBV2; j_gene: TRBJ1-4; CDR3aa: CASSETNEKLFF; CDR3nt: TGTGCCAGCAGTGAGACTAATGAAAAACTGTTTTTT
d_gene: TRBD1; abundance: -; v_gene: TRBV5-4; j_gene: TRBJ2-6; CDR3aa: CASSRTGTGANVLTF; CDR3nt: TGTGCCAGCAGCAGGACAGGGACTGGGGCCAACGTCCTGACTTTC
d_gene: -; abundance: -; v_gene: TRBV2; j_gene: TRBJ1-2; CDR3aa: CASEQLNYGYTF; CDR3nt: TGTGCCAGTGAGCAGCTTAACTATGGCTACACCTTC
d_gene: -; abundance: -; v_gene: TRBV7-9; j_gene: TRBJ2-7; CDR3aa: CASRQDSYEQYF; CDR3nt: TGTGCCAGCAGACAGGACAGCTACGAGCAGTACTTC
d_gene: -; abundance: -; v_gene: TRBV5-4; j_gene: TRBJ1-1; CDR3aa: CASSSPQRPEAFF; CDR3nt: TGTGCCAGCAGCTCACCCCAGAGGCCTGAAGCTTTCTTT